Each of the 14 T cell receptor beta chains below was sequenced from the same sample in a study of beta chain features in type 1 diabetes. No antigen has been assigned to these receptors. General observations from the study: People with Type 1 diabetes carried modestly yet significantly shorter TCRB CDR3s in all four CD4+ subsets.

Since all of the isolated RNA was reverse transcribed, expressed TCRB transcripts were what got sequenced. Clones were read by immunoSEQ multiplex PCR, and TCRdb kept only the in-frame ones, dropping some. The sample includes about 170,000 clones, approximately 7.9% of them seen just once. Sequenced material: central memory CD4+ T cells from blood. The receptors come from a man younger than 30 with type 1 diabetes.

The chain uses TRBV9 and TRBJ2-6; weak D call: TRBD1 (5 bases). The germline CDR1 and CDR2 sequences are SGDLS and YYNGEE. V lost 1 base to trimming and J lost 4 bases, with 9 bases between them. The CDR3 is 15 residues long. The DNA for the CDR3 is TGTGCCAGCAGCGTAAGGGGAACCGGGGCCAACGTCCTGACTTTC. It codes for CASSVRGTGANVLTF.

This clone was detected only a few times. CDR3 nucleotide sequence: TGTGCCAGCAGTGAATGGGGGGGCGCGAACACCGGGGAGCTGTTTTTT. Encoded protein: CASSEWGGANTGELFF. This chain joins TRBV25-1 and TRBJ2-2; D is perhaps TRBD2 (7 bases). V was cut by 1 base and J by 0 bases, with 9 bases left in between. The CDR3 has 16 residues. CDR1 is MGHDK, CDR2 SYGVNS, per germline.

This clone was observed many times. The V call is TRBV2, the J call TRBJ2-1, with a possible D match to TRBD2 (5 bases). The germline V gene encodes CDR1 SNHLY and CDR2 FYNNEI. V was shortened by 4 bases and J by 12 bases, with 22 bases between the two germline ends. The CDR3 is 15 amino acids. The DNA of the CDR3 is TGTGCCAGCAGTGTGCAGCCTCTAGCCAGTCGGGGGCAGTTCTTC. It specifies CASSVQPLASRGQFF.

This sequence joins TRBV28 and TRBJ2-7, with a possible D match to TRBD2 (6 bases). V lost 6 bases to trimming and J lost 0 bases, with 15 bases between them. This CDR3 contains 15 residues. Per germline, CDR1 MDHEN and CDR2 SYDVKM. The CDR3, as DNA: TGTGCCAGCAGCCTTAGCGGTTGGAGCTCCTACGAGCAGTACTTC. As protein: CASSLSGWSSYEQYF.

The V and J genes are TRBV30 and TRBJ2-1, with D hard to call. The CDR3 length is 13 residues. Trimming stripped 8 bases from V and 0 bases from J, with 11 bases between. Germline CDR1 and CDR2: GTSNPN and SVGIG (reference sequence). CDR3 region: CARLYTSYNEQFF. CDR3 nucleotide sequence: TGTGCCCGCCTCTATACCTCCTACAATGAGCAGTTCTTC.

V gene TRBV6-1 combines with J gene TRBJ2-4; 8 bases are a match to TRBD1. Trimming took 4 bases from V and 8 from J; bases not matched to a gene: 7. Per germline, CDR1 MNHNS and CDR2 SASEGT. This CDR3 is 14 amino acids long. Written as DNA, the CDR3 is TGTGCCAGCAGTGCGGCCCAGGGGGCTTACATTCAGTACTTC. It encodes CASSAAQGAYIQYF.

The gene calls are TRBV19 and TRBJ2-1; 8 nucleotides align to TRBD1. V shed 5 bases and J 3 bases; nucleotides not matched to a gene: 3. The length of the CDR3 is 14 residues. Per germline, CDR1 LNHDA and CDR2 SQIVND (reference sequence). CDR3 bases: TGTGCCAGTAGTGCCGGGACAGGCTACAATGAGCAGTTCTTC. Translation: CASSAGTGYNEQFF.

The chain uses TRBV7-2 and TRBJ2-5, with 7 positions matching TRBD2. Trimming removed 5 bases from V and 5 bases from J; junction bases left unmatched: 11. Per germline, CDR1 SGHTA and CDR2 FQGNSA. The CDR3 sequence is 15 residues long. CDR3: CASSHQSGDGETQYF. CDR3 sequence (DNA): TGTGCCAGCAGCCACCAAAGCGGGGATGGCGAGACCCAGTACTTC.

The chain employs TRBV19 and TRBJ2-4, with TRBD2 identical over 9 bases. CDR3 length: 18 amino acids. CDR1 LNHDA and CDR2 SQIVND come from the germline V gene (reference sequence). V lost 1 base and J lost 1; bases outside the gene matches: 8. CDR3 in DNA: TGTGCCAGTAGTATAGGCGTCTCTAGCGGGGTCGCCAAAAACATTCAGTACTTC. This encodes CASSIGVSSGVAKNIQYF.

This clone has only a few counts. The chain recombines TRBV5-1 with TRBJ1-4; 9 bases are a match to TRBD1. The CDR3 consists of 15 residues. The J segment lost 5 bases and the V segment lost 4 bases, leaving 6 bases of the junction unmatched. CDR1 and CDR2 from the germline V gene are SGHRS and YFSETQ. The CDR3 DNA is TGCGCCAGCAGCCTTAGGACAGGGGCGAATGAAAAACTGTTTTTT. Translated: CASSLRTGANEKLFF.

The V and J genes are TRBV5-1 and TRBJ2-2, with D perhaps matching TRBD2 (5 bases). The CDR3 contains 14 residues. Germline V gene data show CDR1 as SGHRS and CDR2 as YFSETQ. Deletions cut 4 bases from V and 6 bases from J, with 13 bases between. In DNA form, the CDR3 reads TGCGCCAGCAGCCTACGCTGGGAGTCCGGGGAGCTGTTTTTT. This encodes CASSLRWESGELFF. Drawing the rest from reference TRBV5-1 and TRBJ2-2, the complete variable domain is KAGVTQTPRYLIKTRGQQVTLSCSPISGHRSVSWYQQTPGQGLQFLFEYFSETQRNKGNFPGRFSGRQFSNSRSEMNVSTLELGDSALYLCASSLRWESGELFFGEGSRLTVL.

This clone was counted only a few times. The V gene is TRBV7-9, the J gene TRBJ2-7; D might be TRBD2 (6 bases). The CDR3 is 15 amino acids. CDR1 is SEHNR and CDR2 is FQNEAQ in the germline V gene (reference sequence). Trimming took 5 bases from V and 11 from J, leaving 25 bases between them. The CDR3 reads CASSPAGIESSGEYF. CDR3 in DNA: TGTGCCAGCAGCCCGGCGGGGATAGAGTCTTCTGGGGAGTACTTC. Variable domain in full (rest from reference TRBV7-9 and TRBJ2-7): DTGVSQNPRHKITKRGQNVTFRCDPISEHNRLYWYRQTLGQGPEFLTYFQNEAQLEKSRLLSDRFSAERPKGSFSTLEIQRTEQGDSAMYLCASSPAGIESSGEYFGPGTRLTVT.

This clone was observed a few times. The V gene is TRBV25-1, the J gene TRBJ1-1, with D possibly matching TRBD1 (5 bases). Germline loops: CDR1 MGHDK, CDR2 SYGVNS. The CDR3 extends over 15 amino acids. V lost 3 bases, J lost 3 bases, and 14 bases lay in between. CDR3 sequence reads: CASSDAGGADTEAFF. CDR3 nucleotide sequence: TGTGCCAGCAGTGATGCGGGCGGGGCGGACACTGAAGCTTTCTTT.

This clone has just a few counts. The V gene is TRBV2, the J gene TRBJ2-2; weak D call: TRBD1 (6 bases). Germline V gives CDR1 SNHLY, CDR2 FYNNEI. Trimming cost V 5 bases and J 7 bases, with 8 bases left between them. The CDR3 has 12 residues. The CDR3 region has the DNA TGTGCCAGCAGTCAGGGGAGCGGGGAGCTGTTTTTT. It is translated as CASSQGSGELFF.